Given below is one T cell receptor (beta chain) in context. CDR3 size: 14 residues. Germline V gives CDR1 SGHVS, CDR2 FQNEAQ. Trimming left V 5 bases short and J 3 bases short, with 14 bases between. The sample originates from a study of T-cell reconstitution after alpha-beta-depleted transplantation in children. Preparation of the TCRbeta library was carried out with unique molecular identifiers. Via MiXCR, TCRdb re-called the PCR reads, giving one row per CDR3 protein. This table has some 200,000 distinct CDR3 sequences, approximately 6.8% appearing once. The input for sequencing was PBMCs, taken before TCRalphabeta/CD19-depleted stem cell transplant. The TCR sequence derives from a girl less than two years old with combined immunodeficiency, due to receive a stem cell transplant. The gene calls are TRBV7-8 and TRBJ2-7, with D maybe TRBD2 (6 bases). The CDR3 loop is CASSPGLSYYEQYF. CDR3 nucleotide sequence: TGTGCCAGCAGCCCGGGACTGTCCTACTACGAGCAGTACTTC.